The 2 T cell receptor beta chains in this list originate from one sample, sequenced in a study of T cells expressing NK-cell markers. TCRdb reprocessed the 5' RACE reads, with one entry per CDR3 protein and no DNA. The listing records about 460,000 distinct CDR3 sequences. The sample was blood T cells: a sorted CD56 or NKG2C T cell subset, CD4+ or CD8+ T cells, or bulk PBMC T cells (not recorded which). Every receptor here comes from a woman between 50 and 59 years old in good health.

V and J are TRBV7-9 and TRBJ2-3; checking the TCRdb D call of TRBD2 is not possible without DNA. Germline-derived CDR1 and CDR2 are SEHNR and FQNEAQ (reference sequence). The CDR3 consists of 15 residues. The CDR3 reads CASSLRLPYTDTQYF.

The rearrangement uses TRBV20-1 and TRBJ1-5; TCRdb calls TRBD1, which cannot be checked without DNA. In germline, CDR1 is DFQATT, CDR2 SNEGSKA (reference sequence). The CDR3 totals 15 residues. CDR3 sequence reads: CSASKQGIARQPQHF.